The 13 T cell receptor beta chains below all came from one sample that was sequenced in a study of OX40 agonist ivuxolimab in advanced cancers. TCRdb's copy holds only in-frame clones and misses some; the assay was immunoSEQ multiplex PCR. This repertoire shows under 150,000 clones, 90% found once; its top ten account for 1.1%. The sample here was CD4+ or CD8+ T cells sorted from blood, taken in a trial of the OX40 agonist ivuxolimab. All receptors derive from an adult with an advanced solid tumor such as melanoma, head and neck, liver or kidney cancer.

The rearrangement uses TRBV9 and TRBJ2-7; D unclear. Germline V CDR1 and CDR2: SGDLS, YYNGEE. The CDR3 has 13 residues. The V gene lost 2 bases and the J gene lost 6 bases, with 12 bases spanning the gap. This chain's CDR3 is CASSVISVGEQYF. CDR3 DNA: TGTGCCAGCAGCGTTATAAGCGTCGGCGAGCAGTACTTC.

The rearrangement links TRBV28 to TRBJ2-7; 10 bases fit TRBD2. Trimming cost V 4 bases and J 3 bases; bases outside gene matches: 3. Looked up from germline, CDR1 is MDHEN and CDR2 is SYDVKM. The CDR3 loop spans 14 amino acids. The CDR3 is CASSSSSGSYEQYF. The CDR3 nucleotides read TGTGCCAGCAGTTCCTCTAGCGGGAGCTACGAGCAGTACTTC.

The chain uses TRBV5-1 and TRBJ1-4; unclear D gene. This CDR3 is 15 amino acids long. From germline, CDR1 is SGHRS and CDR2 YFSETQ. The V end was cut by 4 bases, the J end by 8 bases, with 18 bases between. The CDR3 bases are TGCGCCAGCAGCGACGGGCAAGCGGGCTGGGAAAAACTGTTTTTT. This sequence encodes CASSDGQAGWEKLFF.

The rearrangement uses TRBV11-2 and TRBJ2-5; D may be TRBD2 (6 bases). V dropped 2 bases and J dropped 4 bases, with 14 bases sitting between them. CDR1 is SGHAT and CDR2 is FQNNGV in the germline V gene. The CDR3 consists of 15 residues. CDR3 coding DNA: TGTGCCAGCAGCTTACAACGACTTAGCGGAGAGACCCAGTACTTC. Its protein is CASSLQRLSGETQYF.

The chain is built from TRBV29-1 and TRBJ1-3, with D uncertain. Germline-derived CDR1 and CDR2 are SQVTM and ANQGSEA. The CDR3 spans 13 residues. Between the trimmed V and J ends, which lost 4 bases and 0 bases, there was a span of 7 bases. The CDR3 DNA sequence: TGCAGCGTTGTCCTGAGCTCTGGAAACACCATATATTTT. It specifies CSVVLSSGNTIYF.

The chain links TRBV19 to TRBJ2-1; 8 bases line up with TRBD2. This CDR3 region has 14 residues. The V segment lost 8 bases and the J segment 15 bases; nucleotides outside the gene matches: 18. Germline V gene data show CDR1 as LNHDA and CDR2 as SQIVND (reference sequence). The CDR3 sequence: CASHSLTSASLPFF. CDR3 DNA: TGTGCCAGTCATTCACTGACTAGCGCCAGTCTTCCGTTCTTC.

This clone came up a few times. This sequence joins TRBV29-1 and TRBJ2-2; the D is unclear. Germline values: CDR1 SQVTM, CDR2 ANQGSEA. The CDR3 has 13 amino acids. Trimming removed 7 bases from V and 4 bases from J, with 13 bases in between. CDR3 sequence (DNA): TGCAGCGCCCTTAGCAAGGGCACCGGGGAGCTGTTTTTT. Residues: CSALSKGTGELFF.

V usage is TRBV5-1 and J usage is TRBJ1-4; D call uncertain. The germline CDR1 and CDR2 sequences are SGHRS and YFSETQ. The CDR3 extends over 14 amino acids. Trimming removed 4 bases at V and 0 bases at J, with 7 bases between. CDR3 nucleotides: TGCGCCAGCAGCACCCAGACAACTAATGAAAAACTGTTTTTT. It specifies CASSTQTTNEKLFF.

J is TRBJ2-6 and V is TRBV18; 7 bases match TRBD1. Germline CDR1 is KGHSH and CDR2 is LQKENI. Trimming removed 4 bases from V and 0 bases from J; junction bases left unmatched: 6. The CDR3 loop spans 17 amino acids. Here the CDR3 DNA reads TGTGCCAGCTCACTCGACAGGGCTCCCTCTGGGGCCAACGTCCTGACTTTC. This translates into CASSLDRAPSGANVLTF.

The chain uses TRBV19 and TRBJ2-7, with D unresolved. The germline V gene encodes CDR1 LNHDA and CDR2 SQIVND (reference sequence). With 3 bases removed from V and 5 bases from J, the gap between germline ends came to 17 bases. This CDR3 is built from 15 residues. The CDR3: CASSIRAAPFDEQYF. The CDR3 DNA follows: TGTGCCAGTAGTATTAGGGCAGCCCCGTTCGACGAGCAGTACTTC.

The V gene is TRBV7-2, the J gene TRBJ1-2; 8 positions agree with TRBD1. Germline loops: CDR1 SGHTA, CDR2 FQGNSA. The CDR3 covers 13 residues. Unmatched junction bases numbered 4, after V lost 4 bases and J lost 6 bases. The CDR3 is CASSWTGSDGYTF. CDR3 in DNA: TGTGCCAGCAGCTGGACAGGGTCGGATGGCTACACCTTC.

This clone came up once. The V gene is TRBV28, the J gene TRBJ2-5; TRBD2 might be the D (6 bases). The germline V gene encodes CDR1 MDHEN and CDR2 SYDVKM. Trimming took 8 bases from V and 1 from J, leaving 8 bases between them. The CDR3 has 12 residues. The CDR3 sequence is CASQRAQETQYF. CDR3 DNA: TGTGCCAGCCAGCGGGCCCAAGAGACCCAGTACTTC.

The J gene is TRBJ1-3, the V gene TRBV7-9, with D unresolved. This CDR3 comprises 12 residues. V dropped 1 base and J dropped 4 bases, with 2 bases sitting between them. Per germline, CDR1 SEHNR and CDR2 FQNEAQ (reference sequence). The chain's CDR3 is CASSLGGNTIYF. The CDR3, as DNA: TGTGCCAGCAGCTTAGGGGGAAACACCATATATTTT.